The clone carrying this T cell receptor beta chain was observed at least ten times. Its antigen is undetermined. Stated time point: newly diagnosed GD, antithyroid drugs for less than 3 months. Extracted RNA from PBMCs served as the source of the TCR library. The sample is drawn from a study of regulatory T cells in long-lasting Graves disease. Whole-study findings and limits: Sample size, which was small, may have reduced accuracy. Thyroid tissue went unexamined; only peripheral blood was analyzed.

Looked up from germline, CDR1 is SNHLY and CDR2 is FYNNEI. Trimming shortened V by 7 bases and J by 5 bases, and 21 bases separated the two germline ends. The CDR3 is 15 residues long. CDR3 regions were amplified by Arm-PCR using iRepertoire HTBI primers to build TCR beta libraries. Methods used by the authors: Identified segments across samples numbered fewer than 80 TRBV and over 13 TRBJ. Via MiXCR, TCRdb re-called the multiplex PCR reads, giving one row per CDR3 protein. For this entry, the V and J calls and clone size follow TCRdb and not the study's own pipeline. Of about 370,000 distinct CDR3 sequences in the sample, 15% to 17% were seen once.

Material: peripheral blood mononuclear cells (PBMCs), obtained at new diagnosis, from a patient treated with antithyroid drugs. The receptor was derived from a female donor with Graves disease. The chain has TRBV2 and TRBJ2-7; tentatively, D is TRBD2 (6 bases). This CDR3 reads CASTKGTGVVHEQYF. In nucleotides, the CDR3 is TGTGCCAGCACCAAAGGGACGGGAGTGGTCCACGAGCAGTACTTC.